This TCR beta chain derives from a study of cytomegalovirus exposure and HLA in healthy donors. PCR amplification relied on 60 Vbeta primers (plus 13 Jbeta primers). Assay: immunoSEQ multiplex PCR; the TCRdb copy retains only in-frame clones and omits some. Reported are 45,000 to 55,000 clones; the ten largest clones contain 20% to 30%. The clonotype comes from a man aged 40-55 years in good health and CMV-seropositive. What was sequenced was PBMCs.

CDR3 sequence reads: CASSFDFGESYEQYF. The CDR3 DNA follows: TGTGCCAGCAGTTTTGATTTTGGGGAGTCCTACGAGCAGTACTTC. The V call is TRBV27, the J call TRBJ2-7; D perhaps matches TRBD2 (5 bases). The CDR3 has 15 residues. Germline V gives CDR1 MNHEY, CDR2 SMNVEV (reference sequence). The germline V and J ends were trimmed by 3 bases and 1 base, with 13 bases remaining between them.